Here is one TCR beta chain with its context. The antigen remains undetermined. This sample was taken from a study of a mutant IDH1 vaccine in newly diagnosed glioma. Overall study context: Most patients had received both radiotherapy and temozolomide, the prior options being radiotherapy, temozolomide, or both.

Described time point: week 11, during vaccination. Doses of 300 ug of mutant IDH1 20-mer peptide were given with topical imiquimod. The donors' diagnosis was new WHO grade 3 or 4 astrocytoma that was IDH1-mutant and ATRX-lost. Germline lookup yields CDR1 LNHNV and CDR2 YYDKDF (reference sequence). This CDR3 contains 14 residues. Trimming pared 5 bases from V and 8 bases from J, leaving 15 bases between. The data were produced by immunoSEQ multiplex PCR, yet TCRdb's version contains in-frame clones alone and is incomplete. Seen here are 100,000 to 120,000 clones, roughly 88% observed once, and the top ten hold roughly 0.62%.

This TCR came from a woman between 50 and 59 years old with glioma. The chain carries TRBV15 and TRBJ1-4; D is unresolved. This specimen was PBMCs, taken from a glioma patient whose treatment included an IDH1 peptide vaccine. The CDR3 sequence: CATSDRALREKLFF. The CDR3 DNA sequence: TGTGCCACCAGCGACCGGGCCCTCAGGGAAAAACTGTTTTTT.